One sample yielded the 2 T cell receptor beta chains listed below, sequenced in a study of T cells in Graves' hyperthyroidism and ophthalmopathy. Amplification of TCR beta CDR3 regions was performed using RNA transcripts as template. An initial round of RT-PCR targeting the TCR CDR3 relied on the HTBI primer set. TCRdb re-derived calls from the multiplex PCR reads in MiXCR, one entry per CDR3 protein. The sample includes 450,000 to 600,000 distinct CDR3 sequences, roughly 21% seen only once; the top ten take approximately 50%. The sample was blood. These TCRs come from a man aged 35 to 55 with Graves' ophthalmopathy.

This clonotype has ten or more counts. J is TRBJ2-1 and V is TRBV5-6; TRBD2 aligns across 9 bases. The CDR3 sequence is 15 residues long. J was trimmed by 8 bases and V by 1 base; bases with no gene match: 7. Germline V gene lookup returns CDR1 SGHDT and CDR2 YYEEEE. The CDR3 sequence is CASSLSGLAIDEQFF. In nucleotides, the CDR3 is TGTGCCAGCAGCTTGTCAGGACTAGCGATAGATGAGCAGTTCTTC. Drawing the rest from reference TRBV5-6 and TRBJ2-1, the complete variable domain is DAGVTQSPTHLIKTRGQQVTLRCSPKSGHDTVSWYQQALGQGPQFIFQYYEEEERQRGNFPDRFSGHQFPNYSSELNVNALLLGDSALYLCASSLSGLAIDEQFFGPGTRLTVL.

This clonotype occurred many times. The V call is TRBV30, the J call TRBJ1-1; D possibly corresponds to TRBD1 (5 bases). Deletions cut 3 bases from V and 6 bases from J, with 17 bases between. Germline CDR1 is GTSNPN and CDR2 is SVGIG (reference sequence). The CDR3 runs to 14 residues. The CDR3 is CAWRLKTVMAEAFF. CDR3 DNA: TGTGCCTGGAGATTAAAGACAGTCATGGCTGAAGCTTTCTTT.